These 30 T cell receptor beta chains originate from one sample sequenced in a study of blood T cell repertoires in COVID-19. The protocol was immunoSEQ multiplex PCR, while the TCRdb copy is restricted to in-frame clones and leaves out a portion. This table has under 250,000 clones, almost 85% appearing once. The sample comprised peripheral blood. The receptors here all came from a man aged 50 or older with COVID-19, enrolled during active disease.

As concerns this clone: Sequence at one end of the junction differs from germline and may be a read error. The genes are TRBV3-1 (or the pseudogene TRBV3-2) and TRBJ2-7; 7 nucleotides agree with TRBD1. This CDR3 is 14 amino acids long. Germline CDR1 LGHDT, CDR2 YNNKEL (reference sequence). The CDR3 region is CASSLGGLSYQQYF. The CDR3, as DNA: TGTGCCAGCAGCTTAGGGGGCCTCAGCTACCAGCAGTACTTC.

The chain is built from TRBV4-1 and TRBJ2-5; D is unresolved. Trimming left V 2 bases short and J 1 base short, with 5 bases between. The CDR3 spans 13 residues. Germline assignment: CDR1 MGHRA and CDR2 YSYEKL. The CDR3 nucleotides are TGCGCCAGCAGCCAACAAATCCAAGAGACCCAGTACTTC. Protein: CASSQQIQETQYF.

In this sample, this clone turned up once. This sequence joins TRBV21-1 and TRBJ1-6. TRBV21-1 is a listed pseudogene. This CDR3 contains 16 residues. The CDR3, as DNA: TGTGCCGGGATCCCGGGGAGGGTCGTCCCCGATTCACCCCTCCACTTT. Translation: CAGIPGRVVPDSPLHF.

This rearrangement joins TRBV27 to TRBJ1-1, with 7 bases fitting TRBD1. The CDR3 is 12 amino acids. The germline CDR1 and CDR2 sequences are MNHEY and SMNVEV (reference sequence). The trim removed 5 bases at V and 7 bases at J, leaving 4 bases unmatched. Here the CDR3 reads CASSLRQGEAFF. The CDR3 region has the DNA TGTGCCAGCAGTCTCCGACAGGGTGAAGCTTTCTTT.

The chain uses TRBV20-1 and TRBJ1-2; no clear D gene. V was cut by 3 bases and J by 4 bases, with 12 bases left in between. The CDR3 has 13 amino acids. Looked up from germline, CDR1 is DFQATT and CDR2 is SNEGSKA (reference sequence). CDR3 DNA: TGCAGTGCTAGTTTCAGGTCCGTCTATGGCTACACCTTC. Protein product: CSASFRSVYGYTF.

The chain combines TRBV6-5 with TRBJ1-4; no clear D. The CDR3 is 13 residues long. Trimming left V 11 bases short and J 2 bases short, with 12 bases between. Germline-derived CDR1 and CDR2 are MNHEY and SVGAGI. The CDR3 spells CASAGRTNEKLFF. The CDR3 bases are TGTGCCTCGGCGGGGAGGACTAATGAAAAACTGTTTTTT.

This clone turned up a few times. This chain links TRBV6-6 with TRBJ1-1; D perhaps matches TRBD1 (6 bases). The CDR3 length is 15 residues. Germline CDR1 MNHNY, CDR2 SVGAGI (reference sequence). V dropped 2 bases and J dropped 1 base, with 11 bases sitting between them. CDR3: CASSYVDSQNTEAFF. The CDR3 DNA follows: TGTGCCAGCAGTTACGTGGACAGCCAGAACACTGAAGCTTTCTTT.

The chain is built from TRBV5-1 and TRBJ1-5; 7 bases line up with TRBD1. CDR1 is SGHRS, CDR2 YFSETQ, per germline. After removal of 4 bases from V and 1 base from J, the junction contained 2 bases not matched to a gene. The length of the CDR3 is 14 residues. CDR3 amino acids: CASSPDRSNQPQHF. CDR3 sequence (DNA): TGCGCCAGCAGCCCGGACAGGAGCAATCAGCCCCAGCATTTT.

A few counts support this clone. V gene TRBV6-1 combines with J gene TRBJ1-1; D gene uncertain. The V and J ends lost 1 base and 10 bases respectively, with 13 bases between them. This CDR3 spans 13 amino acids. Germline-derived CDR1 and CDR2 are MNHNS and SASEGT. The CDR3 protein is CASSEGQKNRAFF. The CDR3 DNA reads as TGTGCCAGCAGTGAAGGTCAGAAAAACCGAGCTTTCTTT.

The chain couples TRBV5-1 to TRBJ1-4; 7 bases line up with TRBD1. The CDR3 has 15 amino acids. In germline, CDR1 is SGHRS, CDR2 YFSETQ. J was trimmed by 0 bases and V by 3 bases; bases with no gene match: 2. For the CDR3, the DNA is TGCGCCAGCAGCTGGGGGACAGCAACTAATGAAAAACTGTTTTTT. Encoded protein: CASSWGTATNEKLFF.

This chain connects TRBV5-5 to TRBJ2-5; D not certain. The CDR3 has 12 residues. Germline CDR1 is SGHKS and CDR2 is YYEKEE (reference sequence). V lost 1 base and J 5 bases, leaving 6 bases between the germline ends. The chain's CDR3 is CASSLFRETQYF. The CDR3 nucleotides are TGTGCCAGCAGCTTGTTCCGGGAGACCCAGTACTTC.

The CDR3 nucleotides read TGTGCCAGCAGCCAAGATGCAGGATGGGATACGCAGTATTTT. This encodes CASSQDAGWDTQYF. The chain combines TRBV3-1 (or the pseudogene TRBV3-2) with TRBJ2-3; no clear D gene. With 0 bases removed from V and 6 bases from J, the gap between germline ends came to 10 bases. Germline-derived CDR1 and CDR2 are LGHDT and YNNKEL (reference sequence). This CDR3 spans 14 amino acids.

The chain combines TRBV27 with TRBJ2-5; 10 nucleotides line up with TRBD2. The CDR3 is made up of 16 amino acids. The germline V gene has CDR1 MNHEY and CDR2 SMNVEV (reference sequence). V was clipped by 5 bases and J by 0 bases; unmatched bases: 6. CDR3 DNA: TGTGCCAGCAGTACCAGACTAGCGGGCTACCAAGAGACCCAGTACTTC. Translating it yields CASSTRLAGYQETQYF.

The V and J genes are TRBV10-3 and TRBJ1-2; 8 bases fit TRBD1. The CDR3 length is 16 residues. The germline CDR1 and CDR2 sequences are ENHRY and SYGVKD. Trimming cost V 0 bases and J 5 bases; bases outside gene matches: 8. CDR3 loop: CAISESQGARDYGYTF. CDR3 in DNA: TGTGCCATCAGTGAGTCCCAGGGGGCGAGGGATTATGGCTACACCTTC.

This clone was picked up one time. In DNA, the CDR3 is TGTGCCAGCAGCAAAGGGACTAGCGGGGGAACGGGGGAGACCCAGTACTTC. Its translation: CASSKGTSGGTGETQYF. V gene TRBV11-2 combines with J gene TRBJ2-5, with TRBD2 matching 14 bases. This CDR3 comprises 17 residues. Trimming at V came to 5 bases and at J to 5 bases, leaving 10 bases not matched to a gene. From germline, CDR1 is SGHAT and CDR2 FQNNGV.

The chain couples TRBV30 to TRBJ2-7; 10 bases map to TRBD2. The germline gives CDR1 GTSNPN, CDR2 SVGIG (reference sequence). The CDR3 runs to 15 residues. J was trimmed by 1 base and V by 3 bases; bases with no gene match: 6. The CDR3 nucleotides read TGTGCCTGGAGACGAGCGGGGGGGTTTTCCTACGAGCAGTACTTC. Protein: CAWRRAGGFSYEQYF.

In its sample, this clone was seen once. CDR3 coding DNA: TGTGCCACCAGTGGGCCCAGCGGGGGGCTGAACACCGGGGAGCTGTTTTTT. Protein product: CATSGPSGGLNTGELFF. J is TRBJ2-2 and V is TRBV24-1, with 9 bases that match TRBD2. Germline lookup yields CDR1 KGHDR and CDR2 SFDVKD. The CDR3 consists of 17 residues. V trimming: 5 bases; J trimming: 1 base; junction bases outside the gene matches: 7.

The rearrangement links TRBV4-1 to TRBJ2-2, with D tentatively TRBD2 (6 bases). Between the trimmed V and J ends, which lost 4 bases and 3 bases, there was a span of 12 bases. This CDR3 has 15 residues. The germline gives CDR1 MGHRA, CDR2 YSYEKL. CDR3 DNA: TGCGCCAGCAGCCGCCTACTAGCATACACCGGGGAGCTGTTTTTT. It codes for CASSRLLAYTGELFF.

The rearrangement uses TRBV18 and TRBJ2-4; 7 bases are a match to TRBD2. CDR1 and CDR2 (germline): KGHSH, LQKENI. This CDR3 comprises 17 residues. The V segment lost 3 bases and the J segment 1 base; nucleotides outside the gene matches: 9. CDR3 in amino acids: CASSPSGVGRAKNIQYF. CDR3 sequence (DNA): TGTGCCAGCTCACCGAGCGGGGTAGGGAGGGCCAAAAACATTCAGTACTTC.

This chain connects TRBV20-1 to TRBJ1-1; TRBD1 might be the D (5 bases). Germline V lookup: CDR1 DFQATT, CDR2 SNEGSKA (reference sequence). V dropped 0 bases and J dropped 10 bases, with 9 bases sitting between them. The CDR3 spans 11 residues. CDR3 sequence (DNA): TGCAGTGCTAGAGATATTAGGGGAGCTTTCTTT. The encoded protein is CSARDIRGAFF.

CDR3 DNA sequence: TGTGCCAGCAGCCCCACGGGAAATTTTATGAACACTGAAGCTTTCTTT. It is translated as CASSPTGNFMNTEAFF. The chain combines TRBV9 with TRBJ1-1; D is unclear. CDR3 length equals 16 residues. V lost 4 bases and J lost 0, with 16 bases in between. Per the germline V gene, CDR1 is SGDLS and CDR2 is YYNGEE.

The V gene is TRBV10-1, the J gene TRBJ1-1, with 9 nucleotides matching TRBD1. This CDR3 has 15 amino acids. Germline assignment: CDR1 WNHNN and CDR2 SYGVQD (reference sequence). J was trimmed by 9 bases and V by 0 bases; bases with no gene match: 8. The DNA for the CDR3 is TGCGCCAGCAGTGAGTCGAAAGGACAGGGGTCCCAAGCTTTCTTT. It yields the protein CASSESKGQGSQAFF.

The genes are TRBV5-4 and TRBJ2-2; the D gene is possibly TRBD1 (5 bases). Germline V gives CDR1 SGHNT, CDR2 YYREEE (reference sequence). The CDR3 spans 15 residues. V dropped 0 bases and J dropped 6 bases, with 12 bases sitting between them. The CDR3 DNA reads as TGTGCCAGCAGCTTGGGGGGCCGGTCCTCCGGGGAGCTGTTTTTT. As protein: CASSLGGRSSGELFF.

This rearrangement joins TRBV3-1 (or the pseudogene TRBV3-2) to TRBJ2-1, with D unclear. CDR3 length: 14 amino acids. Germline CDR1 is LGHDT and CDR2 is YNNKEL (reference sequence). V shed 5 bases and J shed 5 bases, with 13 bases lying between them. This chain's CDR3 is CASSELTRHNEQFF. The DNA for the CDR3 is TGTGCCAGCAGCGAATTGACTCGTCACAATGAGCAGTTCTTC.

This clone was picked up a small number of times. The chain carries TRBV10-3 and TRBJ1-1, with 7 bases that match TRBD1. J lost 2 bases, V lost 5 bases, and 5 bases had no gene match. Germline lookup yields CDR1 ENHRY and CDR2 SYGVKD. The length of the CDR3 is 14 residues. The CDR3, as DNA: TGTGCCATCAGTCGAACAGGGGTCAACACTGAAGCTTTCTTT. Translation gives CAISRTGVNTEAFF.

The J gene is TRBJ1-1, the V gene TRBV27; D is perhaps TRBD1 (6 bases). Germline CDR1 MNHEY, CDR2 SMNVEV (reference sequence). This CDR3 is built from 14 residues. Trimming pared 5 bases from V and 1 base from J, leaving 11 bases between. Here the CDR3 DNA reads TGTGCCAGCAGTCCGGGACACACGAACACTGAAGCTTTCTTT. The encoded protein is CASSPGHTNTEAFF.

The V gene is TRBV5-1, the J gene TRBJ2-5, with 10 bases identical to TRBD1. V lost 4 bases, J lost 3 bases, and 9 bases stayed unmatched. Germline V gene sequence: CDR1 SGHRS, CDR2 YFSETQ. The CDR3 runs 16 residues. CDR3 coding DNA: TGCGCCAGCAGCCGAAGGACAGGGGGGACAGAAGAGACCCAGTACTTC. Protein: CASSRRTGGTEETQYF.

The V call is TRBV19, the J call TRBJ2-3; 9 bases are a match to TRBD2. The germline V gene encodes CDR1 LNHDA and CDR2 SQIVND (reference sequence). The CDR3 sequence is 17 residues long. Trimming cost V 10 bases and J 2 bases; bases outside gene matches: 16. CDR3: CATRWRGGEGFTDTQYF. The CDR3 DNA sequence: TGTGCCACAAGGTGGCGGGGGGGTGAGGGGTTCACAGATACGCAGTATTTT.

There are many counts of this clone. The genes are TRBV19 and TRBJ1-1, with a tentative D call TRBD1 (6 bases). Germline V gene data show CDR1 as LNHDA and CDR2 as SQIVND (reference sequence). The CDR3 runs 14 residues. The V end lost 4 bases, the J end lost 7 bases, and 16 bases lay between the germline ends. DNA of the CDR3: TGTGCCAGTAGTAAATCTGTGGGAGGGGGTGAAGCTTTCTTT. Protein: CASSKSVGGGEAFF.

This clone was seen more than once but under ten times. V is TRBV7-2 and J is TRBJ2-3; 10 bases are shared with TRBD2. The CDR3 loop spans 18 amino acids. V shed 2 bases, J shed 2 bases, and the junction held 10 bases outside the gene matches. Per germline, CDR1 SGHTA and CDR2 FQGNSA. CDR3 in DNA: TGTGCCAGCAGCTTATCCGGGAGCGGGGGGGGTAACACAGATACGCAGTATTTT. Its translation is CASSLSGSGGGNTDTQYF.